The 18 T cell receptor beta chains below all came from one sample that was sequenced in a study of CD8+ T cells in alopecia areata. The authors extracted RNA and reverse transcribed it into cDNA as the sequencing template. Clones were sequenced by immunoSEQ multiplex PCR, and TCRdb holds only the in-frame ones, with some missing. The repertoire holds around 150,000 clones, with approximately 60% as singletons. Sequencing was performed on CD4+ T cells sorted from blood. The receptors come from a human donor in good health.

The chain uses TRBV29-1 and TRBJ2-7; 7 nucleotides match TRBD2. This CDR3 has 12 residues. Germline V gene data show CDR1 as SQVTM and CDR2 as ANQGSEA. V trimming: 6 bases; J trimming: 3 bases; junction bases outside the gene matches: 5. As DNA, the CDR3 is TGCAGCGTAGCGGGACTCGGCTACGAGCAGTACTTC. It codes for CSVAGLGYEQYF.

This clone was counted between two and nine times. This chain uses TRBV16 with TRBJ2-5; the match to TRBD1 covers 9 bases. This CDR3 comprises 15 residues. Per the germline V gene, CDR1 is KGHSY and CDR2 is FQNENV. V lost 7 bases and J lost 2; bases outside the gene matches: 8. CDR3: CASIAGTGLQETQYF. CDR3 DNA: TGTGCCAGCATCGCCGGGACAGGGCTTCAAGAGACCCAGTACTTC.

The rearrangement uses TRBV5-1 and TRBJ2-5; D unclear. V shed 0 bases and J shed 5 bases, with 11 bases lying between them. The germline gives CDR1 SGHRS, CDR2 YFSETQ. This CDR3 spans 14 amino acids. The CDR3: CASSLVLERETQYF. The CDR3, as DNA: TGCGCCAGCAGCTTGGTCCTGGAACGGGAGACCCAGTACTTC.

The chain is built from TRBV30 and TRBJ1-1, with D perhaps TRBD1 (5 bases). This CDR3 region has 14 residues. Trimming cost V 8 bases and J 1 base, with 17 bases left between them. Per germline, CDR1 GTSNPN and CDR2 SVGIG (reference sequence). DNA of the CDR3: TGTGCCCGACGGACAATCCAGGGGAACACTGAAGCTTTCTTT. This sequence encodes CARRTIQGNTEAFF. The full variable domain, in which reference TRBV30 and TRBJ1-1 provide the parts outside the CDR3, is SQTIHQWPATLVQPVGSPLSLECTVEGTSNPNLYWYRQAAGRGLQLLFYSVGIGQISSEVPQNLSASRPQDRQFILSSKKLLLSDSGFYLCARRTIQGNTEAFFGQGTRLTVV.

This clone was seen more than once but under ten times. The rearrangement uses TRBV29-1 and TRBJ2-7; D remains ambiguous. The CDR3 is 14 residues long. Germline-derived CDR1 and CDR2 are SQVTM and ANQGSEA. Trimming took 5 bases from V and 7 from J, leaving 21 bases between them. The CDR3 sequence is CSVKSAPSPGEQYF. The CDR3 region has the DNA TGCAGCGTTAAAAGCGCTCCCTCCCCCGGGGAGCAGTACTTC.

A few counts support this clone. The chain carries TRBV2 and TRBJ2-1; unclear D gene. V shed 6 bases and J shed 3 bases, with 9 bases lying between them. This CDR3 region has 13 residues. Per germline, CDR1 SNHLY and CDR2 FYNNEI. CDR3 sequence: CASRETVYNEQFF. The CDR3 nucleotides read TGTGCCAGCAGGGAGACCGTCTACAATGAGCAGTTCTTC. Together with reference TRBV2 and TRBJ2-1, the CDR3 gives the full variable domain: EPEVTQTPSHQVTQMGQEVILRCVPISNHLYFYWYRQILGQKVEFLVSFYNNEISEKSEIFDDQFSVERPDGSNFTLKIRSTKLEDSAMYFCASRETVYNEQFFGPGTRLTVL.

In its sample, this clone was seen a few times. This chain links TRBV2 with TRBJ2-6; tentatively, D is TRBD1 or TRBD2 (5 bases each). The germline V and J ends were trimmed by 8 bases and 0 bases, with 23 bases remaining between them. The CDR3 has 19 amino acids. Germline assignment: CDR1 SNHLY and CDR2 FYNNEI. CDR3: CASSTRFRSGISGANVLTF. The CDR3 DNA reads as TGTGCCAGCTCCACTAGATTTCGGTCAGGGATCTCTGGGGCCAACGTCCTGACTTTC. Filled out from reference TRBV2 and TRBJ2-6, the complete variable domain reads EPEVTQTPSHQVTQMGQEVILRCVPISNHLYFYWYRQILGQKVEFLVSFYNNEISEKSEIFDDQFSVERPDGSNFTLKIRSTKLEDSAMYFCASSTRFRSGISGANVLTFGAGSRLTVL.

This chain joins TRBV9 and TRBJ2-3; 10 bases are shared with TRBD2. Germline values: CDR1 SGDLS, CDR2 YYNGEE. There are 16 residues in the CDR3. V lost 1 base to trimming and J lost 8 bases; unmatched junction nucleotides: 10. The CDR3 sequence: CASSVSGSGRVGTQYF. CDR3 DNA sequence: TGTGCCAGCAGCGTATCAGGGAGCGGGAGGGTCGGTACGCAGTATTTT.

This clone has just a few counts. V and J are TRBV5-1 and TRBJ2-1; TRBD2 is a possible D gene (5 bases). This CDR3 contains 13 residues. The V and J ends lost 5 bases and 9 bases respectively, with 15 bases between them. Germline CDR1 is SGHRS and CDR2 is YFSETQ. The CDR3 bases are TGCGCCAGCAGGCCGGAGGCAGCCCGTGAGCAGTTCTTC. Amino acid sequence: CASRPEAAREQFF.

V and J are TRBV29-1 and TRBJ2-7, with D possibly TRBD1 on 5 matching bases. Germline-derived CDR1 and CDR2 are SQVTM and ANQGSEA. V lost 4 bases and J 1 base, leaving 11 bases between the germline ends. This CDR3 is built from 13 residues. The CDR3 loop reads CSVAHRLSYEQYF. The CDR3 nucleotides read TGCAGCGTTGCACACAGGCTTTCCTACGAGCAGTACTTC.

The chain employs TRBV4-2 and TRBJ2-4; D ambiguous. CDR1 is LGHNA and CDR2 is YNFKEQ in the germline V gene. The CDR3 has 14 residues. V shed 5 bases and J shed 6 bases, with 14 bases lying between them. This CDR3 reads CASSASGSRNIQYF. In DNA, the CDR3 is TGTGCCAGCAGCGCCTCAGGTAGTCGAAACATTCAGTACTTC.

This clone occurred a few times. The V gene is TRBV4-1, the J gene TRBJ2-1; D possibly corresponds to TRBD2 (5 bases). The ends were cut back, 0 bases at V and 8 bases at J, with 17 bases in the middle. The CDR3 totals 16 residues. Germline CDR1 and CDR2: MGHRA and YSYEKL. CDR3: CASSQEVASRSDEQFF. Here the CDR3 DNA reads TGCGCCAGCAGCCAAGAAGTCGCTAGCCGTTCCGATGAGCAGTTCTTC.

The CDR3 bases are TGCAGTGCTAGCGTCGGAGAGACCCAGTACTTC. It codes for CSASVGETQYF. This rearrangement joins TRBV20-1 to TRBJ2-5; D is unresolved. The CDR3 sequence is 11 residues long. V was clipped by 3 bases and J by 4 bases, with 6 bases between them. Germline values: CDR1 DFQATT, CDR2 SNEGSKA (reference sequence).

The chain recombines TRBV30 with TRBJ2-6, with D unresolved. From germline, CDR1 is GTSNPN and CDR2 SVGIG (reference sequence). V was trimmed by 8 bases and J by 0 bases, leaving 5 bases between them. There are 12 residues in the CDR3. The DNA of the CDR3 is TGTGCCCAGGACTCTGGGGCCAACGTCCTGACTTTC. This sequence encodes CAQDSGANVLTF.

This clone was counted between two and nine times. The chain joins TRBV6-4 to TRBJ2-1; 10 bases match TRBD1. V was clipped by 7 bases and J by 6 bases; unmatched bases: 12. Germline V gene data show CDR1 as MRHNA and CDR2 as SNTAGT. CDR3 length: 16 residues. CDR3 sequence reads: CASTQEGGQGSNEQFF. The CDR3 DNA follows: TGTGCCAGCACTCAAGAGGGGGGACAGGGGAGCAATGAGCAGTTCTTC.

The chain combines TRBV5-6 with TRBJ1-5; a weak D match, TRBD1 (6 bases). Germline V gene lookup returns CDR1 SGHDT and CDR2 YYEEEE. Between the trimmed V and J ends, which lost 1 base and 6 bases, there was a span of 11 bases. The CDR3 contains 14 residues. CDR3 nucleotide sequence: TGTGCCAGCAGCTTGTATGGGGGCGTTCAGCCCCAGCATTTT. Its protein product is CASSLYGGVQPQHF.

The rearrangement links TRBV19 to TRBJ2-2; 15 bases are shared with TRBD2. CDR1 is LNHDA, CDR2 SQIVND, per germline (reference sequence). V lost 7 bases and J lost 5; bases outside the gene matches: 11. The CDR3 contains 18 residues. CDR3 amino acids: CASTLGLAGGLSTGELFF. The CDR3 DNA follows: TGTGCCAGTACCCTGGGACTAGCGGGAGGCCTTTCAACCGGGGAGCTGTTTTTT.

This clone came up a few times. This chain links TRBV5-1 with TRBJ2-1; D is possibly TRBD2 (6 bases). The CDR3 extends over 12 amino acids. The V end was cut by 0 bases, the J end by 9 bases, with 7 bases between. CDR1 is SGHRS and CDR2 is YFSETQ in the germline V gene. DNA for the CDR3: TGCGCCAGCAGCTTGGCGCGGGGTGAGCAGTTCTTC. Its translation: CASSLARGEQFF.